Listed here are 14 T cell receptor beta chains from one sample, sequenced in a study of patients with pleural tuberculosis. TCRdb re-derived calls from the reads in MiXCR, one entry per CDR3 protein. Of some 29,000 distinct CDR3 sequences in the sample, about a sixth were seen once. The sample comprised peripheral blood. The receptor set was obtained from a human donor with pleural tuberculosis.

In this sample, this clonotype turned up many times. The chain combines TRBV12-3 or TRBV12-4 with TRBJ2-1; D not certain. Trimming shortened V by 0 bases and J by 5 bases, and 8 bases separated the two germline ends. This CDR3 has 14 amino acids. The CDR3 protein is CASSLAGLNNEQFF. In DNA form, the CDR3 reads TGTGCCAGCAGTTTAGCCGGGCTCAACAATGAGCAGTTCTTC.

Comments on this clonotype: Germline is not matched at one junction end, which may reflect a read error. The chain carries TRBV28 and TRBJ1-2; D call uncertain. The length of the CDR3 is 11 residues. CDR1 and CDR2 from the germline V gene are MDHEN and SYDVKM. As DNA, the CDR3 is TGTGCCAGCAGGTCGCCCTATGGCCACACCTTC. This gives the protein CASRSPYGHTF.

Comments on this clonotype: At one of its ends the junction is not consistent with the germline gene, which may arise from a read error. As DNA, the CDR3 is TGTGCCAGCAGCTTGGAGGGGACGGCGAACACTGAGGCTTCCTTT. Translated: CASSLEGTANTEASF. The rearrangement uses TRBV5-1 and TRBJ1-1, with D possibly TRBD1 on 5 matching bases. The CDR3 has 15 residues. CDR1 and CDR2 (germline): SGHRS, YFSETQ.

In its sample, this clonotype was seen many times. V usage is TRBV27 and J usage is TRBJ1-4; D might be TRBD1 (5 bases). Germline V CDR1 and CDR2: MNHEY, SMNVEV (reference sequence). Trimming removed 5 bases at V and 7 bases at J, with 23 bases between. The CDR3 has 17 amino acids. The CDR3 DNA sequence: TGTGCCAGCAGTCCCAGCGGAGAGGGGTACGAGGGTGAAAAACTGTTTTTT. This gives the protein CASSPSGEGYEGEKLFF.

This clonotype occurred many times. The chain carries TRBV27 and TRBJ2-3; D not certain. CDR1 is MNHEY and CDR2 is SMNVEV in the germline V gene (reference sequence). Trimming took off 11 bases at V and 0 bases at J, with 12 bases between the two ends. The length of the CDR3 is 13 residues. The CDR3 DNA sequence: TGTGCCCTGGGGAACCCTAGCACAGATACGCAGTATTTT. Protein: CALGNPSTDTQYF.

This clonotype was observed at least ten times. The gene calls are TRBV4-3 and TRBJ2-7; a weak D match, TRBD2 (5 bases). Germline V gene lookup returns CDR1 LGHNA and CDR2 YSLEER. The CDR3 is 15 amino acids. The ends were cut back, 0 bases at V and 2 bases at J, with 11 bases in the middle. Here the CDR3 reads CASSQEGTRAYEQYF. The CDR3 coding sequence is TGCGCCAGCAGCCAAGAAGGTACTAGGGCCTACGAGCAGTACTTC.

Many counts were recorded for this clonotype. This chain connects TRBV4-1 to TRBJ2-7, with 9 bases aligning to TRBD1. This CDR3 spans 18 amino acids. V lost 4 bases, J lost 0 bases, and 13 bases stayed unmatched. The germline V gene has CDR1 MGHRA and CDR2 YSYEKL. The DNA of the CDR3 is TGCGCCAGCAGCCCTCGATTACAGGGGGCCTCCGTCTCCTACGAGCAGTACTTC. Its protein product is CASSPRLQGASVSYEQYF.

Ten or more counts support this clonotype. At one end the junction does not follow the germline gene, possibly because of a read error. The chain joins TRBV7-9 to TRBJ1-2; D uncertain. Germline CDR1 reads SEHNR; CDR2 reads FQNEAQ (reference sequence). The CDR3 extends over 12 amino acids. The CDR3 coding sequence is TGTGCCAGCACCACGACGGGAAGGTCTACCCGCTTC. This translates into CASTTTGRSTRF.

As to this clonotype: A much larger clone lies a single base off, so this may be a read error. The V and J genes are TRBV28 and TRBJ2-7; D ambiguous. CDR1 and CDR2 from the germline V gene are MDHEN and SYDVKM. Between the trimmed V and J ends, which lost 4 bases and 6 bases, there was a span of 10 bases. The CDR3 loop spans 12 amino acids. The CDR3 loop is CASSSPLVEQYF. In DNA, the CDR3 is TGTGCCAGCAGTTCCCCTCTTGTCGAGCAGTACTTC.

This clonotype was seen many times. V and J are TRBV4-1 and TRBJ1-1, with D possibly matching TRBD1 (5 bases). CDR3 length: 15 amino acids. Germline V gene sequence: CDR1 MGHRA, CDR2 YSYEKL. The V end was cut by 0 bases, the J end by 0 bases, with 8 bases between. The CDR3 DNA follows: TGCGCCAGCAGCCAAGATGCAGGGATGAACACTGAAGCTTTCTTT. Its protein product is CASSQDAGMNTEAFF.

In this sample, this clonotype turned up many times. The V and J genes are TRBV15 and TRBJ1-2; possible D gene TRBD1, 6 bases. CDR3 size: 16 residues. Germline V gives CDR1 LNHNV, CDR2 YYDKDF (reference sequence). Trimming left V 0 bases short and J 5 bases short, with 16 bases between. The CDR3 region has the DNA TGTGCCACCAGCAGAGATAAAGTATTAGGGGGGTATGGCTACACCTTC. Translated: CATSRDKVLGGYGYTF.

The V gene is TRBV5-1, the J gene TRBJ1-2; unclear D gene. Germline assignment: CDR1 SGHRS and CDR2 YFSETQ. CDR3 length: 15 residues. Between the trimmed V and J ends, which lost 2 bases and 0 bases, there was a span of 11 bases. The CDR3 DNA sequence: TGCGCCAGCAGCTTTGACATCCGAGCTAACTATGGCTACACCTTC. The encoded protein is CASSFDIRANYGYTF.

There are many counts of this clonotype. This rearrangement joins TRBV11-2 to TRBJ1-5; 9 bases match TRBD1. CDR1 is SGHAT and CDR2 is FQNNGV in the germline V gene. V dropped 0 bases and J dropped 7; count of bases not matched to a gene: 4. The CDR3 length is 15 residues. The CDR3, as DNA: TGTGCCAGCAGCTTAGATGGACAGGGGTTGCAGCCCCAGCATTTT. Its protein product is CASSLDGQGLQPQHF.

This clonotype occurred many times. V and J are TRBV2 and TRBJ1-2, with D uncertain. This CDR3 region has 13 residues. Trimming shortened V by 5 bases and J by 0 bases, and 7 bases separated the two germline ends. Germline CDR1 SNHLY, CDR2 FYNNEI. The CDR3 loop reads CASSPRTNYGYTF. CDR3 DNA sequence: TGTGCCAGCAGTCCCCGGACTAACTATGGCTACACCTTC. The whole variable domain, remainder taken from reference TRBV2 and TRBJ1-2, is EPEVTQTPSHQVTQMGQEVILRCVPISNHLYFYWYRQILGQKVEFLVSFYNNEISEKSEIFDDQFSVERPDGSNFTLKIRSTKLEDSAMYFCASSPRTNYGYTFGSGTRLTVV.